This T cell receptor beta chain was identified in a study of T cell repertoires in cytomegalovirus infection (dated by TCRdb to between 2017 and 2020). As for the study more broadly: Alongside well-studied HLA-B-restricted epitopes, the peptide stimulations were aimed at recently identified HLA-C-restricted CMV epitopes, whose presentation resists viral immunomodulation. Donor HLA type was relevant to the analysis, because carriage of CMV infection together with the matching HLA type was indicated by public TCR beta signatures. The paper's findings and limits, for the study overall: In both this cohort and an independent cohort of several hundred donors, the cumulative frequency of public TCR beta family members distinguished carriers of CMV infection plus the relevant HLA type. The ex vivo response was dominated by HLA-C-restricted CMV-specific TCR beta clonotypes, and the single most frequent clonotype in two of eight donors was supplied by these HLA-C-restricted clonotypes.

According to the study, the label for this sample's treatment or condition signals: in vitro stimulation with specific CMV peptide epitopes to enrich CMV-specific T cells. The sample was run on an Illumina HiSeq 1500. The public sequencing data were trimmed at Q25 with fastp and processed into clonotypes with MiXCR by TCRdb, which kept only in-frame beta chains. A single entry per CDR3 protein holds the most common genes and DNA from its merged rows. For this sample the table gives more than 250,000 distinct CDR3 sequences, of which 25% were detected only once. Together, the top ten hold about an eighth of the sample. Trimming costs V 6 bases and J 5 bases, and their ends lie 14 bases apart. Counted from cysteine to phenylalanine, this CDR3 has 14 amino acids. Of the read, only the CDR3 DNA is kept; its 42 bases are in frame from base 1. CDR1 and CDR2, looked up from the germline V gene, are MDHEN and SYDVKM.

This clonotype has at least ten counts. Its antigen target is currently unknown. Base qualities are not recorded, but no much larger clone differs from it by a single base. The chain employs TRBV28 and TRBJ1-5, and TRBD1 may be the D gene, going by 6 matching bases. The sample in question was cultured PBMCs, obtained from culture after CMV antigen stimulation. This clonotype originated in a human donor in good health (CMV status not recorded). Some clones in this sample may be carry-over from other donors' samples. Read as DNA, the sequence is TGTGCCAGCAGGGAAAACACAGGGTATCAGCCCCAGCATTTT. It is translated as CASRENTGYQPQHF.